A single sample gave rise to the 9 T cell receptor beta chains below, sequenced in a study of cytomegalovirus exposure and HLA in healthy donors. The PCR contained 60 Vbeta and 13 Jbeta primers. The protocol was immunoSEQ multiplex PCR, while the TCRdb copy is restricted to in-frame clones and leaves out a portion. The sample has about 160,000 clones, about four fifths seen once. The specimen was PBMCs. All receptors derive from a male donor in good health and CMV-seronegative.

About this clone: A junction end diverges from the germline sequence, so it may reflect a read error. The sample contains more than one DNA sequence encoding this CDR3. This sequence joins TRBV7-2 and TRBJ1-2; the D is unclear. The CDR3 runs 11 residues. Germline V gene sequence: CDR1 SGHTA, CDR2 FQGNSA. This chain's CDR3 is CASDSGVGYTF. CDR3 sequence (DNA): TGCGCCAGCGATTCCGGGGTCGGCTACACCTTC.

This clone was seen once. The chain uses TRBV7-8 and TRBJ2-5, with D perhaps matching TRBD2 (5 bases). The CDR3 totals 16 residues. Germline assignment: CDR1 SGHVS and CDR2 FQNEAQ. V lost 5 bases and J lost 1, with 17 bases in between. As DNA, the CDR3 is TGTGCCAGCAGCCCCTGGACTGGGAACGGCCAAGAGACCCAGTACTTC. Protein: CASSPWTGNGQETQYF.

V is TRBV4-1 and J is TRBJ2-1; TRBD1 is a possible D gene (6 bases). CDR1 and CDR2 from the germline V gene are MGHRA and YSYEKL. CDR3 size: 14 residues. The ends were cut back, 4 bases at V and 7 bases at J, with 14 bases in the middle. The CDR3 here is CASSPGTLNNEQFF. CDR3 nucleotides: TGCGCCAGCAGCCCCGGGACATTAAATAATGAGCAGTTCTTC.

The J gene is TRBJ1-3, the V gene TRBV11-2; D might be TRBD1 (6 bases). V was pared by 1 base and J by 4 bases, with 20 bases between. In germline, CDR1 is SGHAT, CDR2 FQNNGV. This CDR3 has 18 amino acids. The CDR3 DNA reads TGTGCCAGCAGCTTAGGAGGCAGGGGAAGAATCGAAGGAAACACCATATATTTT. This translates into CASSLGGRGRIEGNTIYF.

The chain is built from TRBV19 and TRBJ2-3, with 8 positions matching TRBD2. This CDR3 contains 15 residues. Germline V CDR1 and CDR2: LNHDA, SQIVND (reference sequence). V lost 5 bases, J lost 6 bases, and 10 bases stayed unmatched. As DNA, the CDR3 is TGTGCCAGTAGTTTAATTCCGGGACTAGGGGATACGCAGTATTTT. Encoded protein: CASSLIPGLGDTQYF.

The chain couples TRBV27 to TRBJ2-7, with D uncertain. Germline V gene lookup returns CDR1 MNHEY and CDR2 SMNVEV (reference sequence). The V gene lost 1 base and the J gene lost 3 bases, with 10 bases spanning the gap. The CDR3 is 14 amino acids. The CDR3 region has the DNA TGTGCCAGCAGTTTATTGCCGGCGGACTACGAGCAGTACTTC. This codes for CASSLLPADYEQYF.

CDR3 nucleotide sequence: TGTGCCAGCAGTCGTCGATTACTAGGCTCCTACAATGAGCAGTTCTTC. Translating it yields CASSRRLLGSYNEQFF. J is TRBJ2-1 and V is TRBV7-9, with D possibly TRBD2 on 5 matching bases. V was pared by 6 bases and J by 0 bases, with 15 bases between. Germline CDR1 reads SEHNR; CDR2 reads FQNEAQ (reference sequence). There are 16 residues in the CDR3.

The chain employs TRBV15 and TRBJ1-1, with TRBD1 matching over 8 bases. J lost 4 bases, V lost 5 bases, and 9 bases had no gene match. The CDR3 loop spans 15 amino acids. Germline V gene data show CDR1 as LNHNV and CDR2 as YYDKDF (reference sequence). For the CDR3, the DNA is TGTGCCACCAGCCGCGGGACAGGCAGGGGCACTGAAGCTTTCTTT. It is translated as CATSRGTGRGTEAFF.

This chain joins TRBV5-1 and TRBJ2-1, with TRBD2 matching 8 bases. Germline CDR1 reads SGHRS; CDR2 reads YFSETQ. V trimming: 0 bases; J trimming: 0 bases; junction bases outside the gene matches: 8. This CDR3 is built from 18 residues. The CDR3, as DNA: TGCGCCAGCAGCTTGGCTCTAGCGGGTTTGAGCTCCTACAATGAGCAGTTCTTC. Amino acid sequence: CASSLALAGLSSYNEQFF.